This TCR beta chain was found in a study of blood T cell repertoires in COVID-19. Clones were sequenced by immunoSEQ multiplex PCR, and TCRdb holds only the in-frame ones, with some missing. The repertoire holds 150,000 or so clones, with 82% as singletons. The origin of this receptor is an older woman with acute or convalescent COVID-19. Sequences were obtained from peripheral blood.

The CDR3 reads CASSNVRGTDTQYF. The CDR3 bases are TGTGCCAGCAGTAACGTGAGGGGGACAGATACGCAGTATTTT. This chain uses TRBV27 with TRBJ2-3; D perhaps matches TRBD1 (6 bases). The V gene lost 5 bases and the J gene lost 3 bases, with 12 bases spanning the gap. This CDR3 region has 14 residues. Germline loops: CDR1 MNHEY, CDR2 SMNVEV (reference sequence).